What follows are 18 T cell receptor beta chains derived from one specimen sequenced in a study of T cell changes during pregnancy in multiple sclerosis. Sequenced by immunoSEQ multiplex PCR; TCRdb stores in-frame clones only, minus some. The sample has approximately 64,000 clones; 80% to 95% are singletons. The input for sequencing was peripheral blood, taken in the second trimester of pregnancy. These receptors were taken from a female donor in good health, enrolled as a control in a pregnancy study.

CDR3 protein: CASSLLPRAYEQYF. CDR3 nucleotide sequence: TGCGCCAGCAGCTTGTTGCCCCGCGCCTACGAGCAGTACTTC. V gene TRBV5-1 combines with J gene TRBJ2-7; D is unclear. V was cut by 1 base and J by 2 bases, with 10 bases left in between. Looked up from germline, CDR1 is SGHRS and CDR2 is YFSETQ. This CDR3 region has 14 residues.

The CDR3, as DNA: TGTGCCAGCAGCCCGGGACTAGCCTACAATGAGCAGTTCTTC. Encoded protein: CASSPGLAYNEQFF. The rearrangement uses TRBV7-2 and TRBJ2-1, with 8 bases that match TRBD2. Trimming took 5 bases from V and 2 from J; bases not matched to a gene: 2. Germline V gene sequence: CDR1 SGHTA, CDR2 FQGNSA. The CDR3 is made up of 14 amino acids.

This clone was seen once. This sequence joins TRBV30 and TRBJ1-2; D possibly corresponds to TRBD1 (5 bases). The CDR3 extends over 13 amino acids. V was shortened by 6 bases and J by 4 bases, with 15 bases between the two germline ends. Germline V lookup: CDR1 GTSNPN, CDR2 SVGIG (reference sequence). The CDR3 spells CACIGRDRYGYTF. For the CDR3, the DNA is TGTGCCTGCATAGGGAGGGACCGCTATGGCTACACCTTC.

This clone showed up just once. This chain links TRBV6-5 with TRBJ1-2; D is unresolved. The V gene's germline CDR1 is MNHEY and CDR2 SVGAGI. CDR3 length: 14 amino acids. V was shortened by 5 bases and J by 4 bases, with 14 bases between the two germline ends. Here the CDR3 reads CASSPSWLRYGYTF. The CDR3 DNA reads TGTGCCAGCAGTCCCTCTTGGCTCCGCTATGGCTACACCTTC.

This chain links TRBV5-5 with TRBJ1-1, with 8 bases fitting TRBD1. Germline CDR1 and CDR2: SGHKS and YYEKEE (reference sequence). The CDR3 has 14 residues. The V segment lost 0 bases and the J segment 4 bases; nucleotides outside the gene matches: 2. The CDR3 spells CASSLGTGLTEAFF. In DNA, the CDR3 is TGTGCCAGCAGCTTGGGGACAGGGCTCACTGAAGCTTTCTTT.

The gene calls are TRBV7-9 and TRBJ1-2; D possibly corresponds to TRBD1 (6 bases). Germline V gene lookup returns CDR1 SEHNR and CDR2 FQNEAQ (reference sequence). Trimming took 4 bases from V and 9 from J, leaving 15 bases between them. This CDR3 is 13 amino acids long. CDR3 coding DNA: TGTGCCAGCAGCTCTTTTGGGCAGGGGAGCTACACCTTC. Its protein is CASSSFGQGSYTF.

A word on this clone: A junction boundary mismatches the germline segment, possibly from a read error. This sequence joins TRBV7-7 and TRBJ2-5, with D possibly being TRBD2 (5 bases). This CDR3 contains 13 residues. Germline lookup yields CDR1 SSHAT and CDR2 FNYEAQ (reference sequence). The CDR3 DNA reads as TGTGCTAGCAGCTGGGCACGAGGGGAGACCCAGTACTTC. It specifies CASSWARGETQYF. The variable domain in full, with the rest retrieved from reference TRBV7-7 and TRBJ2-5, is GAGVSQSPRYKVTKRGQDVTLRCDPISSHATLYWYQQALGQGPEFLTYFNYEAQPDKSGLPSDRFSAERPEGSISTLTIQRTEQRDSAMYRCASSWARGETQYFGPGTRLLVL.

CDR3 sequence reads: CASSLGLAGELFF. The CDR3 region has the DNA TGTGCCAGCAGTTTGGGACTAGCCGGGGAGCTGTTTTTT. The V gene is TRBV6-5, the J gene TRBJ2-2, with TRBD2 identical over 8 bases. Germline CDR1 reads MNHEY; CDR2 reads SVGAGI. CDR3 size: 13 residues. V dropped 4 bases and J dropped 6; count of bases not matched to a gene: 1.

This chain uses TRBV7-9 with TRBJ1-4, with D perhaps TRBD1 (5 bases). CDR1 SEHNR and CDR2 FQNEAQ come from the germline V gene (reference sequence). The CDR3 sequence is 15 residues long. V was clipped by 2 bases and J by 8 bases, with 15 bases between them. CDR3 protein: CASSLSHGAREKLFF. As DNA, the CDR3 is TGTGCCAGCAGCTTATCCCATGGGGCGCGAGAAAAACTGTTTTTT.

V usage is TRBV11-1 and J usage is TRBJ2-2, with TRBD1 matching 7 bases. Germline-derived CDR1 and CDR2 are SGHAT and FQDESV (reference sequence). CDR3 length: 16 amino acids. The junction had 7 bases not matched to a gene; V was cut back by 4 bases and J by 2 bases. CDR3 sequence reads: CASSSRTGLNTGELFF. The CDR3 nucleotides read TGTGCCAGCAGCTCGCGGACAGGCCTTAACACCGGGGAGCTGTTTTTT.

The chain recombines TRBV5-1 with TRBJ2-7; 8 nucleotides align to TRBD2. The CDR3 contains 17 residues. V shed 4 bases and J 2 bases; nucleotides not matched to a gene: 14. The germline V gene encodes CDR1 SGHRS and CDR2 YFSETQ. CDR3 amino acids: CASSPFTSGGRTYEQYF. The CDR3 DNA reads TGCGCCAGCAGCCCCTTCACTAGCGGTGGGAGGACCTACGAGCAGTACTTC.

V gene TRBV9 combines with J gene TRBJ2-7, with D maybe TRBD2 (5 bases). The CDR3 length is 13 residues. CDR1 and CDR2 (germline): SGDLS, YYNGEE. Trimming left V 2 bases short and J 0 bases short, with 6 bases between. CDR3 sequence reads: CASSVGNSYEQYF. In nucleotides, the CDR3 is TGTGCCAGCAGCGTCGGGAACTCCTACGAGCAGTACTTC.

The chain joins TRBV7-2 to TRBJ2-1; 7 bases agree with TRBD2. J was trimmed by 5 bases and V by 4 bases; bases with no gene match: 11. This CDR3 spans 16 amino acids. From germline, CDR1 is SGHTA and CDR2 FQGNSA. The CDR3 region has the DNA TGTGCCAGCAGCTCAAGAATTCGGGACTACCACAATGAGCAGTTCTTC. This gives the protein CASSSRIRDYHNEQFF.

Here the CDR3 reads CASSLGGLAGGLTDTQYF. The CDR3 DNA reads as TGTGCCAGCAGCTTGGGAGGTTTAGCGGGAGGCCTAACAGATACGCAGTATTTT. The V call is TRBV5-4, the J call TRBJ2-3, with 10 bases identical to TRBD2. CDR3 size: 18 residues. J gave up 3 bases and V 0 bases, and 10 bases lay outside the gene matches. Germline lookup yields CDR1 SGHNT and CDR2 YYREEE (reference sequence).

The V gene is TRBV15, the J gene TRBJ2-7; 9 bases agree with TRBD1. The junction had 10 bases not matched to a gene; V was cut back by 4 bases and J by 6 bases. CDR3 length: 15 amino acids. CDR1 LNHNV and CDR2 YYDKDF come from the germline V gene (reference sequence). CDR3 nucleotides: TGTGCCACCAGCATAGGGGACAGGGAACTGGGCGAGCAGTACTTC. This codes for CATSIGDRELGEQYF.

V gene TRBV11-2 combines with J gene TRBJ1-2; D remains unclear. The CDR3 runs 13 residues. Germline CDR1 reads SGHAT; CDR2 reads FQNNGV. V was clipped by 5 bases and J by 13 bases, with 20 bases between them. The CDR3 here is CASSPLVESGPTF. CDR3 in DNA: TGTGCCAGCAGCCCCCTGGTAGAGAGCGGTCCCACCTTC.

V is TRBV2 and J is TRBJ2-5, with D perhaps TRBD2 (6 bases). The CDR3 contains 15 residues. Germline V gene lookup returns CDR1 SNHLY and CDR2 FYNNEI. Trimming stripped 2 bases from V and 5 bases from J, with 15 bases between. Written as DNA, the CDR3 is TGTGCCAGCAGTGAAACTAGCTATGCGACGGAGACCCAGTACTTC. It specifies CASSETSYATETQYF.

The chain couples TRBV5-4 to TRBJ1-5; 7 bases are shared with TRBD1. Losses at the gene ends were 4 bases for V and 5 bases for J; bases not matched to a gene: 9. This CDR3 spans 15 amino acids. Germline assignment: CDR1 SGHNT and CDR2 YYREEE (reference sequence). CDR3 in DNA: TGTGCCAGCAGCAGGGGGAATACAGGGGATCAGCCCCAGCATTTT. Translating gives CASSRGNTGDQPQHF.